This entry lists 21 T cell receptor beta chains sequenced from one sample in a study of cytomegalovirus exposure and HLA in healthy donors. The PCR used 60 Vbeta and 13 Jbeta primers. TCRdb's copy holds only in-frame clones and misses some; the assay was immunoSEQ multiplex PCR. The table includes under 150,000 clones, around 79% detected once. Sequencing used PBMCs. These receptors were taken from a young woman in good health and CMV-seropositive.

Comment on this clone: The junction shows a germline mismatch at one end, possibly a read error. V usage is TRBV7-9 and J usage is TRBJ1-6, with unresolved D. The CDR3 spans 16 residues. Germline CDR1 SEHNR, CDR2 FQNEAQ (reference sequence). The CDR3 reads CSSSLEPHGVDSPLHF. The CDR3 DNA sequence: TGTTCCAGCAGCTTAGAGCCCCACGGGGTGGATTCACCCCTCCACTTT.

This rearrangement joins TRBV6-6 to TRBJ1-1, with 8 bases aligning to TRBD1. The V and J ends lost 2 bases and 11 bases, in that order; junction bases with no gene match: 7. This CDR3 is 13 amino acids long. Germline loops: CDR1 MNHNY, CDR2 SVGAGI (reference sequence). CDR3 amino acids: CASSYPDRDRAFF. The DNA for the CDR3 is TGTGCCAGCAGTTACCCTGACAGGGACAGGGCTTTCTTT.

The J gene is TRBJ2-2, the V gene TRBV29-1; 9 nucleotides agree with TRBD1. The CDR3 has 14 residues. The germline V gene has CDR1 SQVTM and CDR2 ANQGSEA. The V and J ends lost 7 bases and 3 bases, in that order; junction bases with no gene match: 6. Here the CDR3 reads CSARTGEDTGELFF. CDR3 DNA: TGCAGCGCCCGGACAGGGGAGGACACCGGGGAGCTGTTTTTT.

A few counts support this clone. The chain carries TRBV5-6 and TRBJ1-2; D possibly corresponds to TRBD1 (6 bases). Germline lookup yields CDR1 SGHDT and CDR2 YYEEEE. The V end lost 4 bases, the J end lost 8 bases, and 18 bases lay between the germline ends. The CDR3 runs to 14 residues. The CDR3 reads CASSPGQTRGGYTF. The CDR3 nucleotides are TGTGCCAGCAGCCCTGGACAGACACGAGGAGGCTACACCTTC.

This CDR3 is CASRPQGADEQYF. The CDR3 DNA follows: TGTGCCAGCAGGCCGCAGGGGGCCGACGAGCAGTACTTC. The V gene is TRBV6-5, the J gene TRBJ2-7; TRBD1 matches at 8 bases. From germline, CDR1 is MNHEY and CDR2 SVGAGI. The CDR3 sequence is 13 residues long. V shed 6 bases and J 5 bases; nucleotides not matched to a gene: 6.

The CDR3 nucleotides are TGCGCCAGCAGCCAAGATGATGCGGGAAACAATGAGCAGTTCTTC. Translated: CASSQDDAGNNEQFF. The chain combines TRBV4-1 with TRBJ2-1; tentatively, D is TRBD2 (6 bases). V was pared by 0 bases and J by 5 bases, with 11 bases between. The CDR3 runs 15 residues. Germline V gene sequence: CDR1 MGHRA, CDR2 YSYEKL.

The gene calls are TRBV7-2 and TRBJ2-1, with 8 bases that match TRBD2. There are 13 residues in the CDR3. The germline V gene encodes CDR1 SGHTA and CDR2 FQGNSA. The ends lost 8 bases at V and 9 bases at J; junction bases unmatched: 9. CDR3 residues: CASAGAGGIEQFF. Written as DNA, the CDR3 is TGTGCCAGCGCTGGCGCGGGGGGCATTGAGCAGTTCTTC.

The gene calls are TRBV12-2 and TRBJ2-1; the D call in the table, TRBD1, was not verified against the DNA. TRBV12-2 is flagged as a pseudogene. The CDR3 runs 15 residues. The CDR3 region has the DNA TGTGCAAGTCGCTCCGGGACAGAGTCCTACAATGAGCAGTTCTTC. Its translation: CASRSGTESYNEQFF.

The chain uses TRBV19 and TRBJ1-5; 10 bases match TRBD1. This CDR3 is 16 amino acids long. V trimming: 10 bases; J trimming: 1 base; junction bases outside the gene matches: 10. Germline CDR1 and CDR2: LNHDA and SQIVND (reference sequence). The CDR3, as DNA: TGTGCCACACGGGGGACAGGGGCTGGGAGCAATCAGCCCCAGCATTTT. Amino acids: CATRGTGAGSNQPQHF.

The chain couples TRBV6-5 to TRBJ1-4; the D gene is possibly TRBD1 (5 bases). This CDR3 has 15 residues. Germline CDR1 reads MNHEY; CDR2 reads SVGAGI. The V end lost 0 bases, the J end lost 10 bases, and 15 bases lay between the germline ends. The CDR3 sequence is CASSYSGGAEVKLFF. In DNA form, the CDR3 reads TGTGCCAGCAGTTACTCGGGCGGGGCGGAGGTAAAACTGTTTTTT.

This clone was picked up a small number of times. The chain is built from TRBV14 and TRBJ1-2, with D possibly being TRBD1 (6 bases). This CDR3 has 15 residues. Trimming pared 2 bases from V and 5 bases from J, leaving 15 bases between. Germline V CDR1 and CDR2: SGHDN, FVKESK. CDR3: CASSQIGGARYGYTF. The CDR3 DNA follows: TGTGCCAGCAGCCAAATTGGGGGGGCCCGGTATGGCTACACCTTC.

In this sample, this clone turned up once. The rearrangement links TRBV7-9 to TRBJ1-2; 7 bases line up with TRBD1. The CDR3 totals 13 residues. V was clipped by 5 bases and J by 7 bases; unmatched bases: 7. CDR1 and CDR2 from the germline V gene are SEHNR and FQNEAQ (reference sequence). CDR3 DNA: TGTGCCAGCAGCCAGGACAGGTTCTCTGGCTACACCTTC. It encodes CASSQDRFSGYTF.

This sequence joins TRBV11-2 and TRBJ2-3; 7 bases are a match to TRBD2. The V gene's germline CDR1 is SGHAT and CDR2 FQNNGV. The CDR3 sequence is 16 residues long. V lost 5 bases and J lost 5; bases outside the gene matches: 13. The CDR3 DNA is TGTGCCAGCAGCCTAACCCCCTTGGGGGGGGGAGATACGCAGTATTTT. Protein product: CASSLTPLGGGDTQYF.

The J gene is TRBJ2-7, the V gene TRBV13; 10 nucleotides agree with TRBD2. Germline CDR1 PRHDT, CDR2 FYEKMQ (reference sequence). V gave up 0 bases and J gave up 4 bases; unmatched junction bases: 3. The CDR3 covers 15 residues. DNA of the CDR3: TGTGCCAGCAGCTTAGGACTAGCGGGGAGTTACGAGCAGTACTTC. Translation gives CASSLGLAGSYEQYF.

Written as DNA, the CDR3 is TGTGCCAGCAGCTCAACCCTGGGGGGGGCTGGAGAAAAACTGTTTTTT. This gives the protein CASSSTLGGAGEKLFF. The chain couples TRBV7-9 to TRBJ1-4, with D possibly TRBD1 on 6 matching bases. The CDR3 has 16 residues. V lost 4 bases to trimming and J lost 8 bases, with 20 bases between them. Per germline, CDR1 SEHNR and CDR2 FQNEAQ (reference sequence).

The chain joins TRBV15 to TRBJ1-2, with D possibly TRBD1 on 5 matching bases. Germline lookup yields CDR1 LNHNV and CDR2 YYDKDF (reference sequence). The CDR3 runs 14 residues. Trimming removed 1 base from V and 4 bases from J, with 10 bases in between. The chain's CDR3 is CATSRGWGSYGYTF. The CDR3 nucleotides read TGTGCCACCAGCAGAGGGTGGGGCAGCTATGGCTACACCTTC.

The V call is TRBV18, the J call TRBJ1-2; D is perhaps TRBD1 (5 bases). V lost 5 bases to trimming and J lost 4 bases, with 11 bases between them. Germline CDR1 KGHSH, CDR2 LQKENI. The CDR3 contains 13 residues. This CDR3 reads CASSRQPGYGYTF. The DNA for the CDR3 is TGTGCCAGCTCAAGACAGCCAGGCTATGGCTACACCTTC. Variable domain in full (rest from reference TRBV18 and TRBJ1-2): NAGVMQNPRHLVRRRGQEARLRCSPMKGHSHVYWYRQLPEEGLKFMVYLQKENIIDESGMPKERFSAEFPKEGPSILRIQQVVRGDSAAYFCASSRQPGYGYTFGSGTRLTVV.

V is TRBV19 and J is TRBJ1-4, with 9 positions matching TRBD1. This CDR3 spans 14 amino acids. Trimming at V came to 5 bases and at J to 8 bases, leaving 6 bases not matched to a gene. Germline CDR1 is LNHDA and CDR2 is SQIVND (reference sequence). In DNA form, the CDR3 reads TGTGCCAGTAGTCCGACAGGGGGAGTGGAAAAACTGTTTTTT. It encodes CASSPTGGVEKLFF.

V is TRBV6-5 and J is TRBJ2-2, with a tentative D call TRBD1 (5 bases). There are 14 residues in the CDR3. Trimming pared 2 bases from V and 4 bases from J, leaving 8 bases between. Germline CDR1 is MNHEY and CDR2 is SVGAGI. The CDR3: CASSYGASTGELFF. The CDR3 bases are TGTGCCAGCAGTTACGGGGCTAGCACCGGGGAGCTGTTTTTT.

This clone came up once. The gene calls are TRBV5-5 and TRBJ1-4; D perhaps matches TRBD1 (6 bases). V shed 2 bases and J shed 0 bases, with 11 bases lying between them. This CDR3 has 16 amino acids. Germline CDR1 and CDR2: SGHKS and YYEKEE (reference sequence). The CDR3 loop reads CASSFGQIATNEKLFF. The CDR3 nucleotides read TGTGCCAGCAGCTTTGGACAGATTGCAACTAATGAAAAACTGTTTTTT.

The gene calls are TRBV10-3 and TRBJ2-2, with 7 positions matching TRBD1. Germline V gives CDR1 ENHRY, CDR2 SYGVKD. This CDR3 is built from 18 residues. V lost 2 bases to trimming and J lost 4 bases; unmatched junction nucleotides: 13. DNA of the CDR3: TGTGCCATCAGTGAGAGACGGGACAGATCGGGGACCACCGGGGAGCTGTTTTTT. The encoded protein is CAISERRDRSGTTGELFF.